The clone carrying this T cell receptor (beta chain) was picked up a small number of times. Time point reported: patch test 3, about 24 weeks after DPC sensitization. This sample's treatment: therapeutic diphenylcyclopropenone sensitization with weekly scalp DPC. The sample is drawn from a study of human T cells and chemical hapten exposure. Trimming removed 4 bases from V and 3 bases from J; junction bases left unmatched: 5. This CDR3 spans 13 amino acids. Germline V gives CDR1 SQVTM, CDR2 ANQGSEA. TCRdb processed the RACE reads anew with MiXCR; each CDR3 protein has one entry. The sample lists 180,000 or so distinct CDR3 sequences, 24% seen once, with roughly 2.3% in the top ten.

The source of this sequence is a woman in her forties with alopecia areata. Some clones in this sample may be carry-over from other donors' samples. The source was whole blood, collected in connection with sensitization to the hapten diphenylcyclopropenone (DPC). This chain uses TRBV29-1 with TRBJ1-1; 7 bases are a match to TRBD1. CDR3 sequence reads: CSVGRGGHTEAFF. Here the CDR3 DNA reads TGCAGCGTTGGACGAGGGGGCCACACTGAAGCTTTCTTT.